The T cell receptor (beta chain) under discussion was sequenced for a study of CD8+CD57+ T cells in acquired aplastic anemia. TCR beta VDJ combinations and CDR3 sequences were profiled from genomic DNA. Via MiXCR, TCRdb re-called the reads, giving one row per CDR3 protein. The repertoire holds hundreds of thousands of distinct CDR3 sequences, with 55% to 65% as singletons. Whole-study results and caveats: There were 25 to 35 CD8+ CDR3 sequences that occurred in both patients and controls. Levels of CD8+ Simpson's diversity were not significantly distinct in patients versus controls.

As concerns this clonotype: Its antigen is unknown.

V was clipped by 4 bases and J by 2 bases; unmatched bases: 5. Germline V lookup: CDR1 SGHTA, CDR2 FQGTGA. CDR3 length: 15 residues. The sequence was obtained from a human donor with severe aplastic anemia or a healthy control (not recorded which). The rearrangement joins TRBV7-3 to TRBJ1-2; 9 nucleotides match TRBD1. Material for sequencing was sorted CD4+, CD8+, or CD8+CD57+ T cells (not recorded which) from PBMCs. Here the CDR3 DNA reads TGTGCCAGCAGCTCCTACAGGGGGCGAAACTATGGCTACACCTTC. Encoded protein: CASSSYRGRNYGYTF. The whole variable domain, remainder taken from reference TRBV7-3 and TRBJ1-2, is GAGVSQTPSNKVTEKGKYVELRCDPISGHTALYWYRQSLGQGPEFLIYFQGTGAADDSGLPNDRFFAVRPEGSVSTLKIQRTERGDSAVYLCASSSYRGRNYGYTFGSGTRLTVV.